The 18 T cell receptor beta chains below all came from one sample that was sequenced in a study of T-cell memory formation after mild COVID-19. One entry per CDR3 protein, called by TCRdb with MiXCR from the 5' RACE reads. The sample contains hundreds of thousands of distinct CDR3 sequences, about 17% of which appear only once. Sequences were obtained from PBMCs or a T cell subset sorted from them (not recorded which). These receptors all stem from a man aged 18 to 30 who had mild COVID-19 (a few samples of this study predate the infection). Cell type and time point are not known.

This sequence joins TRBV7-2 and TRBJ1-2; the D gene is possibly TRBD1 (5 bases). Germline V gene sequence: CDR1 SGHTA, CDR2 FQGNSA. The CDR3 extends over 12 amino acids. Trimming removed 1 base from V and 10 bases from J, with 10 bases in between. CDR3 loop: CASSLVPGPYTF. CDR3 in DNA: TGTGCCAGCAGCTTAGTCCCAGGGCCCTACACCTTC.

This clonotype was seen a few times. The rearrangement joins TRBV24-1 to TRBJ2-1; 7 positions agree with TRBD1. Germline V gene lookup returns CDR1 KGHDR and CDR2 SFDVKD. Germline trimming cut 10 bases from V and 1 base from J; bases unmatched to any gene: 6. This CDR3 has 14 amino acids. CDR3 sequence reads: CATGTELSYNEQFF. CDR3 coding DNA: TGTGCCACGGGGACAGAGCTATCCTACAATGAGCAGTTCTTC.

This clonotype has only a few counts. This chain links TRBV6-2 or TRBV6-3 with TRBJ2-2; 11 bases are shared with TRBD1. The trim removed 2 bases at V and 7 bases at J, leaving 3 bases unmatched. From germline, CDR1 is MNHEY and CDR2 SVGEGT. The CDR3 runs to 15 residues. The CDR3, as DNA: TGTGCCAGCAGTTACGGACAGGGGGCGAGCGGGGAGCTGTTTTTT. Encoded protein: CASSYGQGASGELFF.

The chain carries TRBV20-1 and TRBJ2-7; D perhaps matches TRBD1 (5 bases). Trimming left V 1 base short and J 2 bases short, with 12 bases between. CDR1 is DFQATT and CDR2 is SNEGSKA in the germline V gene (reference sequence). This CDR3 is 14 amino acids long. This CDR3 reads CSARGAGMTYEQYF. The CDR3 nucleotides are TGCAGTGCTAGAGGGGCAGGGATGACCTACGAGCAGTACTTC.

In this sample, this clonotype turned up a few times. The chain links TRBV12-3 or TRBV12-4 to TRBJ2-1; D ambiguous. The germline V and J ends were trimmed by 3 bases and 13 bases, with 13 bases remaining between them. The CDR3 is 12 residues long. CDR3 sequence reads: CASSFVGGGQFF. For the CDR3, the DNA is TGTGCCAGCAGTTTTGTGGGCGGTGGCCAGTTCTTC.

The genes are TRBV7-2 and TRBJ1-2, with TRBD1 matching 8 bases. Germline CDR1 reads SGHTA; CDR2 reads FQGNSA. V trimming: 0 bases; J trimming: 7 bases; junction bases outside the gene matches: 10. The CDR3 loop spans 16 amino acids. For the CDR3, the DNA is TGTGCCAGCAGCTTAGCGAGGACAGGGAGGTCCGGTGGCTACACCTTC. Its translation: CASSLARTGRSGGYTF.

In this sample, this clonotype turned up a few times. This chain links TRBV20-1 with TRBJ2-3, with 8 bases lining up with TRBD1. CDR3 length: 15 residues. V was pared by 3 bases and J by 4 bases, with 9 bases of the junction left unmatched. CDR1 is DFQATT and CDR2 is SNEGSKA in the germline V gene (reference sequence). CDR3 amino acids: CSARAAGQAPDTQYF. As DNA, the CDR3 is TGCAGTGCTAGGGCCGCGGGACAGGCACCAGATACGCAGTATTTT.

This clonotype was counted at least ten times. The chain joins TRBV12-3 or TRBV12-4 to TRBJ2-2, with no clear D. V shed 1 base and J shed 6 bases, with 6 bases lying between them. CDR3 length: 13 amino acids. The chain's CDR3 is CASSLVPPGELFF. CDR3 nucleotides: TGTGCCAGCAGTTTAGTCCCCCCCGGGGAGCTGTTTTTT.

The genes are TRBV5-1 and TRBJ2-7; 12 bases map to TRBD2. The J segment lost 5 bases and the V segment lost 0 bases, leaving 0 bases of the junction unmatched. Germline V gene lookup returns CDR1 SGHRS and CDR2 YFSETQ. The CDR3 covers 14 residues. This CDR3 reads CASSLGLAGDEQYF. In DNA, the CDR3 is TGCGCCAGCAGCTTGGGACTAGCGGGGGACGAGCAGTACTTC. The variable domain in full, with the rest retrieved from reference TRBV5-1 and TRBJ2-7, is KAGVTQTPRYLIKTRGQQVTLSCSPISGHRSVSWYQQTPGQGLQFLFEYFSETQRNKGNFPGRFSGRQFSNSRSEMNVSTLELGDSALYLCASSLGLAGDEQYFGPGTRLTVT.

This clonotype has a handful of counts. The chain couples TRBV5-4 to TRBJ2-1; possibly TRBD2 for D (5 bases). Germline lookup yields CDR1 SGHNT and CDR2 YYREEE (reference sequence). Trimming left V 7 bases short and J 0 bases short, with 14 bases between. The CDR3 covers 15 residues. The CDR3 coding sequence is TGTGCCAGCCTTCTTAGAGGGAGCTCCTACAATGAGCAGTTCTTC. This gives the protein CASLLRGSSYNEQFF. Full variable domain (outside the CDR3, taken from reference TRBV5-4 and TRBJ2-1): ETGVTQSPTHLIKTRGQQVTLRCSSQSGHNTVSWYQQALGQGPQFIFQYYREEENGRGNFPPRFSGLQFPNYSSELNVNALELDDSALYLCASLLRGSSYNEQFFGPGTRLTVL.

The sample holds a few counts of this clonotype. Mismatch with germline at one junction end may stem from a read error. The chain uses TRBV3-1 and TRBJ1-1; D not resolved. The CDR3 is 13 amino acids. Germline CDR1 LGHDT, CDR2 YNNKEL (reference sequence). CDR3 in DNA: TGTGCCAGCAGCCAAACCCAGGAGACTGGAGCTTTCTTT. This codes for CASSQTQETGAFF.

This clonotype was counted a few times. This chain uses TRBV12-3 or TRBV12-4 with TRBJ2-7; D is tentatively TRBD1 or TRBD2 (5 bases each). The length of the CDR3 is 14 residues. V shed 3 bases and J shed 7 bases, with 16 bases lying between them. CDR3 sequence reads: CASSFPGPGREQYF. CDR3 coding DNA: TGTGCCAGCAGTTTTCCGGGCCCGGGGCGGGAGCAGTACTTC.

V usage is TRBV7-9 and J usage is TRBJ1-1; D is perhaps TRBD1 (5 bases). Trimming stripped 2 bases from V and 0 bases from J, with 19 bases between. The CDR3 is made up of 18 amino acids. Germline V gene lookup returns CDR1 SEHNR and CDR2 FQNEAQ (reference sequence). The CDR3 sequence: CASSLSWTGPGMNTEAFF. The CDR3 DNA reads as TGTGCCAGCAGCTTATCCTGGACGGGGCCTGGAATGAACACTGAAGCTTTCTTT.

This clonotype was detected only once. The rearrangement joins TRBV28 to TRBJ2-7; TRBD1 matches at 7 bases. Germline-derived CDR1 and CDR2 are MDHEN and SYDVKM. This CDR3 region has 13 residues. The J segment lost 2 bases and the V segment lost 6 bases, leaving 4 bases of the junction unmatched. CDR3 loop: CASSRTGPYEQYV. DNA for the CDR3: TGTGCCAGCAGCCGGACAGGACCCTACGAGCAGTACGTC.

The rearrangement links TRBV7-2 to TRBJ2-5; tentative D call: TRBD1 (6 bases). CDR3 length: 16 residues. Trimming shortened V by 1 base and J by 7 bases, and 19 bases separated the two germline ends. CDR1 and CDR2 from the germline V gene are SGHTA and FQGNSA. DNA for the CDR3: TGTGCCAGCAGCTTAGGAGCTGGGACAAAGTCTGGGACCCAGTACTTC. As protein: CASSLGAGTKSGTQYF.

Only a few counts were recorded for this clonotype. The chain joins TRBV15 to TRBJ1-4; D might be TRBD1 (5 bases). Trimming stripped 0 bases from V and 8 bases from J, with 16 bases between. CDR1 and CDR2 from the germline V gene are LNHNV and YYDKDF (reference sequence). The CDR3 consists of 16 residues. This chain's CDR3 is CATSRDRERTREKLFF. The CDR3 bases are TGTGCCACCAGCAGAGATAGGGAAAGGACACGGGAAAAACTGTTTTTT.

The J gene is TRBJ2-3, the V gene TRBV7-8, with 9 bases matching TRBD2. Germline loops: CDR1 SGHVS, CDR2 FQNEAQ. The CDR3 is 19 residues long. V trimming: 3 bases; J trimming: 4 bases; junction bases outside the gene matches: 17. The DNA for the CDR3 is TGTGCCAGCAGCTTCCAGCTAGCGGGGAGTCCCCTCAGCGCAGATACGCAGTATTTT. Translated: CASSFQLAGSPLSADTQYF.

The chain recombines TRBV12-3 or TRBV12-4 with TRBJ1-2; D gene unclear. V was clipped by 4 bases and J by 4 bases, with 13 bases between them. The CDR3 spans 14 residues. CDR3 bases: TGTGCCAGCAGTTATAGAGAATCGGGCTATGGCTACACCTTC. As protein: CASSYRESGYGYTF.